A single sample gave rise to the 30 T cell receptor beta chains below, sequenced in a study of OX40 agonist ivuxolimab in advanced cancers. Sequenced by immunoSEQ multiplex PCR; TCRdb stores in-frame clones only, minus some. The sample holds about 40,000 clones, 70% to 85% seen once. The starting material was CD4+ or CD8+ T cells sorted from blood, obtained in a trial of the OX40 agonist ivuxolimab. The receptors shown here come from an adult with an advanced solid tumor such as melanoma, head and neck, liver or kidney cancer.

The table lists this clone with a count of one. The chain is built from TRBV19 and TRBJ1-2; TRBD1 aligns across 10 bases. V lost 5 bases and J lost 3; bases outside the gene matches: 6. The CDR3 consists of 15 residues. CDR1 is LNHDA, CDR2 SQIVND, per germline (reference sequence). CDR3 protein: CASSPPGQGYYGYTF. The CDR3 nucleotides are TGTGCCAGTAGTCCTCCGGGACAGGGGTACTATGGCTACACCTTC.

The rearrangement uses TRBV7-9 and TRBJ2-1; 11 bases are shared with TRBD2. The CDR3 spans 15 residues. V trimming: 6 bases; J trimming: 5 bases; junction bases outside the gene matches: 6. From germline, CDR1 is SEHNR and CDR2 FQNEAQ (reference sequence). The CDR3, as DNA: TGTGCCAGCAGAGAGGGACTAGCGGAAGACAATGAGCAGTTCTTC. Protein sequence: CASREGLAEDNEQFF.

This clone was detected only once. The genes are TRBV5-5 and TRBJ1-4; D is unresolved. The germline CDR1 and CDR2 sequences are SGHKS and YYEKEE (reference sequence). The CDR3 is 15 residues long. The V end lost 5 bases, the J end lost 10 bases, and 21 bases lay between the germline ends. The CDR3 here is CASRPGRLTLGKLFF. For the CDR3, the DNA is TGTGCCAGCAGACCTGGACGGCTCACACTGGGAAAACTGTTTTTT.

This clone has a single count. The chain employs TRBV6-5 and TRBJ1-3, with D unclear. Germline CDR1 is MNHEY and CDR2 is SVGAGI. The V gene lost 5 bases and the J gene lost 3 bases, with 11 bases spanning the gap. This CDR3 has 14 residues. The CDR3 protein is CASSKTEGGNTIYF. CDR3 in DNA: TGTGCCAGCAGTAAAACAGAGGGTGGAAACACCATATATTTT.

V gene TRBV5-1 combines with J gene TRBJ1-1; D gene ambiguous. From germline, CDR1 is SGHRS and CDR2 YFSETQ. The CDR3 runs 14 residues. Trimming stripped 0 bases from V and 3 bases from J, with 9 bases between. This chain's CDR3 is CASSLASRDTEAFF. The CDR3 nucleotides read TGCGCCAGCAGCTTGGCATCGCGGGACACTGAAGCTTTCTTT.

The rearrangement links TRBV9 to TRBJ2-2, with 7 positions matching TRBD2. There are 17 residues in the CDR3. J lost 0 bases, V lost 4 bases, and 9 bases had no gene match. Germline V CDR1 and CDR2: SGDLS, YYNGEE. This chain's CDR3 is CASSLSPLATNTGELFF. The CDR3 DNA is TGTGCCAGCAGCCTATCACCACTAGCGACGAACACCGGGGAGCTGTTTTTT.

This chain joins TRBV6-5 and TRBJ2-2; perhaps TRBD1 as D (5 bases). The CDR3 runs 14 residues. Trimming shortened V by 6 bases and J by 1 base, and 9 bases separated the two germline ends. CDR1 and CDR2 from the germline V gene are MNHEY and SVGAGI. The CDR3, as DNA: TGTGCCAGCAGAGGACATGAGAACACCGGGGAGCTGTTTTTT. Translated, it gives CASRGHENTGELFF.

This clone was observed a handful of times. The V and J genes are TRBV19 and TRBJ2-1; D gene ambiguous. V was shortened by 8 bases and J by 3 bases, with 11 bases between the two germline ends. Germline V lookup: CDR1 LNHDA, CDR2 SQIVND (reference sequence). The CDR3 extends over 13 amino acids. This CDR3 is CASEAENYNEQFF. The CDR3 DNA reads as TGTGCCAGTGAGGCGGAAAACTACAATGAGCAGTTCTTC.

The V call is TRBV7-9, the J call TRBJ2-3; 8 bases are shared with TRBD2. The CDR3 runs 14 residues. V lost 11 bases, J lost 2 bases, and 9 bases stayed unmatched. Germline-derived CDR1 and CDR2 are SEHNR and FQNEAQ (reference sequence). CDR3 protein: CAGTSGQPTDTQYF. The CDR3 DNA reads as TGTGCCGGAACTAGCGGCCAACCCACAGATACGCAGTATTTT.

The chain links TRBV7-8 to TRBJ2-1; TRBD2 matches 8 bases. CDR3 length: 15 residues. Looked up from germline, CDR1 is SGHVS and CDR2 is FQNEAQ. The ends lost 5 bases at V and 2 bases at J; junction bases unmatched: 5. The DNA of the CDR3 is TGTGCCAGCAGCGACACTAGCGGTACCTACAATGAGCAGTTCTTC. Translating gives CASSDTSGTYNEQFF.

CDR3: CAWSGGLAGGEYEQYF. CDR3 DNA sequence: TGTGCCTGGAGTGGGGGACTAGCGGGAGGGGAATACGAGCAGTACTTC. The chain is built from TRBV30 and TRBJ2-7, with 16 bases lining up with TRBD2. CDR3 length: 16 residues. CDR1 is GTSNPN and CDR2 is SVGIG in the germline V gene (reference sequence). Unmatched junction bases numbered 4, after V lost 1 base and J lost 4 bases. Together with reference TRBV30 and TRBJ2-7, the CDR3 gives the full variable domain: SQTIHQWPATLVQPVGSPLSLECTVEGTSNPNLYWYRQAAGRGLQLLFYSVGIGQISSEVPQNLSASRPQDRQFILSSKKLLLSDSGFYLCAWSGGLAGGEYEQYFGPGTRLTVT.

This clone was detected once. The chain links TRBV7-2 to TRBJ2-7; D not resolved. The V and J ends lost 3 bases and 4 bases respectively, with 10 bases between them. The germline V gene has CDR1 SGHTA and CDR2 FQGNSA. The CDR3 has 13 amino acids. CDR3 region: CASSFPPFYEQYF. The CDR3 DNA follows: TGTGCCAGCAGCTTCCCCCCGTTTTACGAGCAGTACTTC.

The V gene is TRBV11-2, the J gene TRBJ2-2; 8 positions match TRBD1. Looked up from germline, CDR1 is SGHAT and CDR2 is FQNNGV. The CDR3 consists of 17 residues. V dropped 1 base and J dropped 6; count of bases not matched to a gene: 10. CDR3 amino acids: CASSLAQGALKAGELFF. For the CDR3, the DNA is TGTGCCAGCAGCTTAGCCCAGGGGGCCCTTAAGGCCGGGGAGCTGTTTTTT.

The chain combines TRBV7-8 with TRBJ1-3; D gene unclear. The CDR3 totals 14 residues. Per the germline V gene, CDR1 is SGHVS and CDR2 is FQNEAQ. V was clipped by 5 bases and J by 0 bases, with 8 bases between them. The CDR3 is CASSPDGSGNTIYF. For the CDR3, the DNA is TGTGCCAGCAGCCCCGACGGCTCTGGAAACACCATATATTTT. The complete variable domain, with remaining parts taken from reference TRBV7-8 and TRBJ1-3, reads GAGVSQSPRYKVAKRGQDVALRCDPISGHVSLFWYQQALGQGPEFLTYFQNEAQLDKSGLPSDRFFAERPEGSVSTLKIQRTQQEDSAVYLCASSPDGSGNTIYFGEGSWLTVV.

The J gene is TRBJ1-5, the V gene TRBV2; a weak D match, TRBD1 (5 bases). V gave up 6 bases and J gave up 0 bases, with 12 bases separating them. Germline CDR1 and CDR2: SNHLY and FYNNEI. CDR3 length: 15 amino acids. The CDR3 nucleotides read TGTGCCAGCAGGAGGGGACGGTATAGCAATCAGCCCCAGCATTTT. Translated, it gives CASRRGRYSNQPQHF.

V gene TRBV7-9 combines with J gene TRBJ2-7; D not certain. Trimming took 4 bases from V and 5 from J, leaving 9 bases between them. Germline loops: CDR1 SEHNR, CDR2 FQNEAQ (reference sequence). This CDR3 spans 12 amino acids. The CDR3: CASSSHGDEQYF. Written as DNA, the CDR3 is TGTGCCAGCAGCTCTCATGGCGACGAGCAGTACTTC.

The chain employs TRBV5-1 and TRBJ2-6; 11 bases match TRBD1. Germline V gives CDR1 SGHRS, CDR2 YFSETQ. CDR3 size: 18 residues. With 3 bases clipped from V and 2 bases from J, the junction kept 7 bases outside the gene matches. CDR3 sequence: CASSSGTGGGTGANVLTF. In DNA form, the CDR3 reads TGCGCCAGCAGCTCCGGGACAGGGGGAGGTACTGGGGCCAACGTCCTGACTTTC.

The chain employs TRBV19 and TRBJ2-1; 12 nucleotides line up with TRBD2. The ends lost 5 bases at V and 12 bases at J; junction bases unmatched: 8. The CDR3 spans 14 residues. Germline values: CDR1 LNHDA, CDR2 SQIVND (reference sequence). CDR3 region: CASSGLAGGPGQFF. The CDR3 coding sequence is TGTGCCAGTAGTGGTCTAGCGGGAGGGCCTGGGCAGTTCTTC.

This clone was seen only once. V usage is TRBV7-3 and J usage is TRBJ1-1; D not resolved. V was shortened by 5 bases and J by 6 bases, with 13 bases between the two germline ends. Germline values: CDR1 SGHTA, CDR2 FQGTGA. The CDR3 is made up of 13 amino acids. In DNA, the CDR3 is TGTGCCAGCAGCCCCCTCGGGGTAGCTGAAGCTTTCTTT. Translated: CASSPLGVAEAFF. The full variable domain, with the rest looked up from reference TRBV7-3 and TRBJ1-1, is GAGVSQTPSNKVTEKGKYVELRCDPISGHTALYWYRQSLGQGPEFLIYFQGTGAADDSGLPNDRFFAVRPEGSVSTLKIQRTERGDSAVYLCASSPLGVAEAFFGQGTRLTVV.

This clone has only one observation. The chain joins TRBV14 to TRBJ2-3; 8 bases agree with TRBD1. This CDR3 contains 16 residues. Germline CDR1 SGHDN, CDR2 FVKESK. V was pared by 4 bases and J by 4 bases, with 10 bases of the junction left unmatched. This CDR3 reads CASSLVGQGRADTQYF. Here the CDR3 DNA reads TGTGCCAGCAGCCTTGTTGGACAGGGACGTGCAGATACGCAGTATTTT.

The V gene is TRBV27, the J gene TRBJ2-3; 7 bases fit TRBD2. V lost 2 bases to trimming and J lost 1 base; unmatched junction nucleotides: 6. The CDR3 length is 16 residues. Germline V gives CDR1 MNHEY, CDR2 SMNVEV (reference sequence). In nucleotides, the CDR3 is TGTGCCAGCAGTTTAGGTATTGCGGGGGGCACAGATACGCAGTATTTT. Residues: CASSLGIAGGTDTQYF.

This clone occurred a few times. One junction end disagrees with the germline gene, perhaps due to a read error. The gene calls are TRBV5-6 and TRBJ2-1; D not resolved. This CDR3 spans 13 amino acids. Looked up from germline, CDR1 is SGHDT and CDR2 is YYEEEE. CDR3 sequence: CASSLVGDSVTVF. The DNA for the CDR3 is TGTGCCAGCAGCTTGGTAGGAGACTCCGTAACTGTCTTC. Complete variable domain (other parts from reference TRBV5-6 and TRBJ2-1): DAGVTQSPTHLIKTRGQQVTLRCSPKSGHDTVSWYQQALGQGPQFIFQYYEEEERQRGNFPDRFSGHQFPNYSSELNVNALLLGDSALYLCASSLVGDSVTVFGPGTRLTVL.

CDR3 loop: CASSPIVAGGRSAEQYF. The CDR3 DNA follows: TGTGCCAGTAGTCCCATTGTAGCGGGAGGACGGTCGGCCGAGCAGTACTTC. The chain couples TRBV19 to TRBJ2-7; 10 bases line up with TRBD2. The germline V gene encodes CDR1 LNHDA and CDR2 SQIVND (reference sequence). There are 17 residues in the CDR3. Trimming took 5 bases from V and 6 from J; bases not matched to a gene: 16.

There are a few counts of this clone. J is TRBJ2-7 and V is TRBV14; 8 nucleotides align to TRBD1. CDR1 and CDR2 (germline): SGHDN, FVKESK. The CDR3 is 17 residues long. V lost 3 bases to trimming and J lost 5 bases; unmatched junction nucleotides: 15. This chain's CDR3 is CASSHTLGQGGKNEQYF. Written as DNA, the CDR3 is TGTGCCAGCAGCCACACACTAGGACAGGGTGGTAAGAACGAGCAGTACTTC.

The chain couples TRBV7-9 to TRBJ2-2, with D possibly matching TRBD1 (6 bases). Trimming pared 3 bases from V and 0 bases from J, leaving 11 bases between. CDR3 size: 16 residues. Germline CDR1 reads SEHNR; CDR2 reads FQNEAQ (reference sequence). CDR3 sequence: CASSFRTATNTGELFF. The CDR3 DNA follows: TGTGCCAGCAGCTTTCGGACAGCAACGAACACCGGGGAGCTGTTTTTT.

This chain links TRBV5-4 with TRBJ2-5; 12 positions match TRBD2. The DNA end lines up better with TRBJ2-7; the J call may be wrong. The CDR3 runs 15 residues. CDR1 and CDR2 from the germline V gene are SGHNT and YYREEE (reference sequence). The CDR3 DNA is TGTGCCAGCAGCGAGGGACTAGCGGGCTCCTACGAGCAGTACTTC. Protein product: CASSEGLAGSYEQYF.

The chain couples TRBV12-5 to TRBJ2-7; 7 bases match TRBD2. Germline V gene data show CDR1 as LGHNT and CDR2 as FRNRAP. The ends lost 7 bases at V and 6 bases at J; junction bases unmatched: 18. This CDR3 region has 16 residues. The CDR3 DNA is TGTGCTAGTGCCCTTGGGGGGAGGGGCGGGTTGGGCGAGCAGTACTTC. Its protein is CASALGGRGGLGEQYF.

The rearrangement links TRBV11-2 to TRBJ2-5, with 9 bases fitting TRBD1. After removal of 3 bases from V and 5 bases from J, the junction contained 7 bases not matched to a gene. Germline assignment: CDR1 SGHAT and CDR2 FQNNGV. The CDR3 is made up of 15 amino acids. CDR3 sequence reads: CASSLGQGREETQYF. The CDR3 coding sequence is TGTGCCAGCAGCTTGGGACAGGGAAGGGAGGAGACCCAGTACTTC.

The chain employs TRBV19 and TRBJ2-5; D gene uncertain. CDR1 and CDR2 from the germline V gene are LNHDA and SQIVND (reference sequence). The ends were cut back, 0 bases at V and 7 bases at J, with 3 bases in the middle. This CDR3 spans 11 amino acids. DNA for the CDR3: TGTGCCAGTAGTATAGAGGGGACCCAGTACTTC. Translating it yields CASSIEGTQYF. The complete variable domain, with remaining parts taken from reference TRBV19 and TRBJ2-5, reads DGGITQSPKYLFRKEGQNVTLSCEQNLNHDAMYWYRQDPGQGLRLIYYSQIVNDFQKGDIAEGYSVSREKKESFPLTVTSAQKNPTAFYLCASSIEGTQYFGPGTRLLVL.

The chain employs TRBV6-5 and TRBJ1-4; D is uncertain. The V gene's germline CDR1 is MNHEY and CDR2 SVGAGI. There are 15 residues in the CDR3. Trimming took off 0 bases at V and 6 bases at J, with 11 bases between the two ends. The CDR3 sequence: CASSYSSGVDEKLFF. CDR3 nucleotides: TGTGCCAGCAGTTACTCGTCGGGTGTGGATGAAAAACTGTTTTTT.